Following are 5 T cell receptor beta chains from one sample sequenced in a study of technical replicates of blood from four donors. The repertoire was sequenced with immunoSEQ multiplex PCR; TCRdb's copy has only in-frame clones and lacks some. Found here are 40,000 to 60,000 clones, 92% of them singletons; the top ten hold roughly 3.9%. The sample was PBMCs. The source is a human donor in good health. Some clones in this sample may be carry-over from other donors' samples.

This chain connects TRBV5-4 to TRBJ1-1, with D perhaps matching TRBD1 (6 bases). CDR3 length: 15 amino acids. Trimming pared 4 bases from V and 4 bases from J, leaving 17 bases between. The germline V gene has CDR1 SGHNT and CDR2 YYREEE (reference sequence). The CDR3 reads CASSRFRGPGTEAFF. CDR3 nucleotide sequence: TGTGCCAGCAGCAGATTCAGGGGACCGGGCACTGAAGCTTTCTTT.

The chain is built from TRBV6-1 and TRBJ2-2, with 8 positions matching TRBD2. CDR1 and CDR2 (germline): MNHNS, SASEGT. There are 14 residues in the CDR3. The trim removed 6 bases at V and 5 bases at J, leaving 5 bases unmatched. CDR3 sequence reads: CASSYGGETGELFF. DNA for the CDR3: TGTGCCAGCAGCTACGGGGGGGAGACCGGGGAGCTGTTTTTT.

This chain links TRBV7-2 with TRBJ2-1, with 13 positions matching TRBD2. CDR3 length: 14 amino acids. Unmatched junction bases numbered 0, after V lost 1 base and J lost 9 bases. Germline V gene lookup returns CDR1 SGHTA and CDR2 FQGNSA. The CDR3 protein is CASSLGTSGGEQFF. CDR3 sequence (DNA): TGTGCCAGCAGCTTAGGGACTAGCGGGGGTGAGCAGTTCTTC.

CDR3 sequence (DNA): TGTGCCAGCAGCTCCGGGACTAGCGTTTTGAATGAGCAGTTCTTC. As protein: CASSSGTSVLNEQFF. The chain couples TRBV7-3 to TRBJ2-1; 10 positions match TRBD2. This CDR3 contains 15 residues. V was pared by 4 bases and J by 7 bases, with 7 bases of the junction left unmatched. Germline V gene lookup returns CDR1 SGHTA and CDR2 FQGTGA.

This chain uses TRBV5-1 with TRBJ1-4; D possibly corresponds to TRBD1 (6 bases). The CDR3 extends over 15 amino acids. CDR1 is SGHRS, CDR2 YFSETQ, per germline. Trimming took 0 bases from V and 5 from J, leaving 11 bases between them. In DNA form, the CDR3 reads TGCGCCAGCAGCTTGGTAGCCAGGGGCAATGAAAAACTGTTTTTT. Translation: CASSLVARGNEKLFF.